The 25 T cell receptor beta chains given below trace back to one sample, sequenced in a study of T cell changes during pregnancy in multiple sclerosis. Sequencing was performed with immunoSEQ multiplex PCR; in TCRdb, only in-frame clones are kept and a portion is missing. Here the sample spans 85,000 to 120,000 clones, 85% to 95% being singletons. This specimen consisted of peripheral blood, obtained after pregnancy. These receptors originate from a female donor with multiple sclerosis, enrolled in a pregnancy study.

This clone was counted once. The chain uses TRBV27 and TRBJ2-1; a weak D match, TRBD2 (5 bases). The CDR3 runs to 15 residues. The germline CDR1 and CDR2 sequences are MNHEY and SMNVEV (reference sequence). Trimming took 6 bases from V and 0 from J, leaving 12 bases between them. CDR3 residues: CASRTTWSSYNEQFF. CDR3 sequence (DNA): TGTGCCAGCAGGACTACCTGGAGCTCCTACAATGAGCAGTTCTTC.

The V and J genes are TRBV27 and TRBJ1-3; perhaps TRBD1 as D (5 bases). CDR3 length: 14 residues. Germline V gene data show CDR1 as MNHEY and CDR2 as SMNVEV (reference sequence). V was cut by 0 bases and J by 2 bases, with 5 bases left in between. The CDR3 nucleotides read TGTGCCAGCAGTTTATCCAGGGCTGGAAACACCATATATTTT. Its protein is CASSLSRAGNTIYF.

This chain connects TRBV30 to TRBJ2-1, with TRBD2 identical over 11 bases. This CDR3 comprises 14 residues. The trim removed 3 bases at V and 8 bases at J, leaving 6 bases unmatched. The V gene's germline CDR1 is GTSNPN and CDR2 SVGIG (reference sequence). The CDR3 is CAWRPGLAAHEQFF. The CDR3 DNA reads TGTGCCTGGAGGCCGGGACTAGCGGCCCATGAGCAGTTCTTC.

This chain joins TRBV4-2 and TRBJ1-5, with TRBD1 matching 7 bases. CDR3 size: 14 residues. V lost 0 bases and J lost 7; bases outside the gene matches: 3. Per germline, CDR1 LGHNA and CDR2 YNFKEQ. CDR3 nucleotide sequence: TGTGCCAGCAGCCAAGATGGGGACAGCCAGCCCCAGCATTTT. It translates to CASSQDGDSQPQHF.

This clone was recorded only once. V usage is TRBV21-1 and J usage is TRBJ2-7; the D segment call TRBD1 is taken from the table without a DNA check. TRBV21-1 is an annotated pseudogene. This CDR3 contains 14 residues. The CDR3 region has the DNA TGTGCCAGCAGCAAAGGACAGGGGAACCACGAGCAGTACTTC. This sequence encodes CASSKGQGNHEQYF.

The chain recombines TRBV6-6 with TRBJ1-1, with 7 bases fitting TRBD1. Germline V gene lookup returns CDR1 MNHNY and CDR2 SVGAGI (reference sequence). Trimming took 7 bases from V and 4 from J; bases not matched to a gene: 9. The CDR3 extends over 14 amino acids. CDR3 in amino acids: CASILQGRSTEAFF. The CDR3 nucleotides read TGTGCCAGCATTCTACAGGGGCGTAGCACTGAAGCTTTCTTT.

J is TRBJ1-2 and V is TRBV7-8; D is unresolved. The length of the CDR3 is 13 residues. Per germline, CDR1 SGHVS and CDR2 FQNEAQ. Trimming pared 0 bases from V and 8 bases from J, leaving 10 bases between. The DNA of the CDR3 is TGTGCCAGCAGCTTAGCCGGCGGCACGGGCTACACCTTC. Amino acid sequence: CASSLAGGTGYTF.

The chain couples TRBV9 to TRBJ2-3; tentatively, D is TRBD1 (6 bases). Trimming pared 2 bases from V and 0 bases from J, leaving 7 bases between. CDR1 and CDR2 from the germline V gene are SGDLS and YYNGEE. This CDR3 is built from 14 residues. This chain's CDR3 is CASSVTGSTDTQYF. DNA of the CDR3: TGTGCCAGCAGCGTTACAGGGAGCACAGATACGCAGTATTTT.

The CDR3 reads CASSQESLGQLNYGYTF. Here the CDR3 DNA reads TGCGCCAGCAGCCAAGAGTCTTTGGGACAGTTAAACTATGGCTACACCTTC. The chain carries TRBV4-1 and TRBJ1-2; 7 bases are a match to TRBD1. The V gene's germline CDR1 is MGHRA and CDR2 YSYEKL. The CDR3 has 17 residues. V trimming: 0 bases; J trimming: 2 bases; junction bases outside the gene matches: 9.

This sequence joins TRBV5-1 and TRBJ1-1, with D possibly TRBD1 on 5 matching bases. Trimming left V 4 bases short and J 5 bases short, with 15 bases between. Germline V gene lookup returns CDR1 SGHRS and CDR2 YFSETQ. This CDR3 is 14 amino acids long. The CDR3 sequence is CASSSTGRVTEAFF. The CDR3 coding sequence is TGCGCCAGCAGCAGCACAGGTAGGGTAACTGAAGCTTTCTTT. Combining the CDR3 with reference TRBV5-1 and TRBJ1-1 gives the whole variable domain KAGVTQTPRYLIKTRGQQVTLSCSPISGHRSVSWYQQTPGQGLQFLFEYFSETQRNKGNFPGRFSGRQFSNSRSEMNVSTLELGDSALYLCASSSTGRVTEAFFGQGTRLTVV.

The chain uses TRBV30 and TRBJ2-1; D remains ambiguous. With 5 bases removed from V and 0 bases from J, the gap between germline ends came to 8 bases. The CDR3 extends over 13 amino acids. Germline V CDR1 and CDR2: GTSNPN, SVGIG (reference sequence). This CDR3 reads CAWEALSYNEQFF. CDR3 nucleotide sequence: TGTGCCTGGGAGGCCCTCTCCTACAATGAGCAGTTCTTC.

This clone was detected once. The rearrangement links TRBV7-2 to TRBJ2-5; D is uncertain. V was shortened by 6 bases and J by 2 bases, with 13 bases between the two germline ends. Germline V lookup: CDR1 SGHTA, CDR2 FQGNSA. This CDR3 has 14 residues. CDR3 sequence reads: CASSLAALQETQYF. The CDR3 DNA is TGTGCCAGCAGTCTGGCGGCGTTACAAGAGACCCAGTACTTC.

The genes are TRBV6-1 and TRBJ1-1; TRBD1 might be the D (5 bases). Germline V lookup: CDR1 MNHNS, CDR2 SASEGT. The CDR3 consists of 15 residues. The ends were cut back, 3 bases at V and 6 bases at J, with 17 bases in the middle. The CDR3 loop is CASSDPASGRAEAFF. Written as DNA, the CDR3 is TGTGCCAGCAGTGATCCCGCATCAGGGAGGGCTGAAGCTTTCTTT.

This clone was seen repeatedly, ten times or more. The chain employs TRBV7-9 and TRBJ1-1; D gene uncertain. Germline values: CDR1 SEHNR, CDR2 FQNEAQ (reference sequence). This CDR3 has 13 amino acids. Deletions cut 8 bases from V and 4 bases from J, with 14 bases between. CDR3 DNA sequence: TGTGCCAGCCTGGATCCTCGGGGCACTGAAGCTTTCTTT. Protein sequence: CASLDPRGTEAFF.

As DNA, the CDR3 is TGTGCCAGCAGCTTAGAAGGGCAGGGAGGTCTTAAGTCACCCCTCCACTTT. Protein: CASSLEGQGGLKSPLHF. The V call is TRBV7-2, the J call TRBJ1-6; a possible D gene is TRBD1 (5 bases). In germline, CDR1 is SGHTA, CDR2 FQGNSA. There are 17 residues in the CDR3. Trimming took 1 base from V and 10 from J, leaving 20 bases between them.

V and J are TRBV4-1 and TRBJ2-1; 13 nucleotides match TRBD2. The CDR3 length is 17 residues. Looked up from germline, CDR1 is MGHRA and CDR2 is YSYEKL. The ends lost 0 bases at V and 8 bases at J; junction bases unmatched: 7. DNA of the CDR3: TGCGCCAGCAGCCAAGATCGCTGGACTAGCGGGAGCTATGAGCAGTTCTTC. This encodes CASSQDRWTSGSYEQFF.

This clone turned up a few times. The CDR3 nucleotides are TGTGCCAGCAGTCCCAAGGACAGGGTATCTGTGGAAGTCTTTAACGAGCAGTACTTC. It yields the protein CASSPKDRVSVEVFNEQYF. This chain links TRBV28 with TRBJ2-7; 8 bases are a match to TRBD1. The CDR3 has 19 residues. V was clipped by 5 bases and J by 5 bases; unmatched bases: 23. Germline V CDR1 and CDR2: MDHEN, SYDVKM.

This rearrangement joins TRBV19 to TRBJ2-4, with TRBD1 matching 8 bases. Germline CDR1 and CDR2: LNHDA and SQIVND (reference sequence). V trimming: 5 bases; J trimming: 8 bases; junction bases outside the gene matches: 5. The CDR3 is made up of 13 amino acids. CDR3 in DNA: TGTGCCAGTAGTGACAGGGGCTGGGACATTCAGTACTTC. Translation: CASSDRGWDIQYF. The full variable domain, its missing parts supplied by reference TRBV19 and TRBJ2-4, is DGGITQSPKYLFRKEGQNVTLSCEQNLNHDAMYWYRQDPGQGLRLIYYSQIVNDFQKGDIAEGYSVSREKKESFPLTVTSAQKNPTAFYLCASSDRGWDIQYFGAGTRLSVL.

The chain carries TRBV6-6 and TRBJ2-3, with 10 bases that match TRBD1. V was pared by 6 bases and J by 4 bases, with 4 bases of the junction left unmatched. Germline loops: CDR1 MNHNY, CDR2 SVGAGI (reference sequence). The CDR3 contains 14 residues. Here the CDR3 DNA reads TGTGCCAGCAGGGTGGACAGGGGGTCAGATACGCAGTATTTT. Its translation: CASRVDRGSDTQYF.

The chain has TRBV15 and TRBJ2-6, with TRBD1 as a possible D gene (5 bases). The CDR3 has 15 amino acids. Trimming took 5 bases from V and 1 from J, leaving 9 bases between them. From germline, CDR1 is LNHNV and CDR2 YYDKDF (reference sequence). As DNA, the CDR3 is TGTGCCACCAGCTCCAGGGATTCTGGGGCCAACGTCCTGACTTTC. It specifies CATSSRDSGANVLTF.

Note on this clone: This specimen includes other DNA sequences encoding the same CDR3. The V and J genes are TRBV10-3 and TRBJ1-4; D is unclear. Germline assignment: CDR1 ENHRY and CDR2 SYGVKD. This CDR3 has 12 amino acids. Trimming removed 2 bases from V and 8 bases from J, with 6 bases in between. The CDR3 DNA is TGTGCCATCAGTGAGCCGGGGGAAAAACTGTTTTTT. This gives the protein CAISEPGEKLFF.

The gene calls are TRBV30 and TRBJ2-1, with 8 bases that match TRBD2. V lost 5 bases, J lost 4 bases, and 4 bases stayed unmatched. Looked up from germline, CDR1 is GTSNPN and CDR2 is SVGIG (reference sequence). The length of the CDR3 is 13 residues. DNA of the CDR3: TGTGCCTGGTCGGGACTAGGTTACAATGAGCAGTTCTTC. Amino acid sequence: CAWSGLGYNEQFF.

This CDR3 reads CASSYSRQGGSYEQYF. The CDR3 bases are TGTGCCAGCAGTTACTCGAGGCAGGGGGGCTCCTACGAGCAGTACTTC. The V and J genes are TRBV6-6 and TRBJ2-7; D perhaps matches TRBD1 (7 bases). Germline V lookup: CDR1 MNHNY, CDR2 SVGAGI (reference sequence). This CDR3 spans 16 amino acids. Trimming shortened V by 0 bases and J by 0 bases, and 12 bases separated the two germline ends.

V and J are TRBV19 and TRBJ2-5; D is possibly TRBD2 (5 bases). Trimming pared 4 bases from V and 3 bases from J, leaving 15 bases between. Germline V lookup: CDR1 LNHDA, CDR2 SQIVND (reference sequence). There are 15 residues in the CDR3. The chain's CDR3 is CASSTLRDPKETQYF. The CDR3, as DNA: TGTGCCAGTAGTACCCTCCGGGATCCCAAAGAGACCCAGTACTTC.

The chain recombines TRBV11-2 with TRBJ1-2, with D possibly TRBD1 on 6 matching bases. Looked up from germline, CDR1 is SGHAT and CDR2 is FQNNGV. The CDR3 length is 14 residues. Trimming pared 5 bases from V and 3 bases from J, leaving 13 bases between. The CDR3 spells CASSLGTPDYGYTF. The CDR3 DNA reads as TGTGCCAGCAGCCTAGGGACACCGGACTATGGCTACACCTTC.